The rows below give T cell receptor beta chains drawn from one sample of a study of post-analysis software for immune sequencing data. MiXCR, run by TCRdb on the PCR reads, gives a single entry per CDR3 protein. Of roughly 730,000 distinct CDR3 sequences in the sample, 25% to 30% were seen once. Sample: blood. The receptors originated from a girl aged 10 to 17 with multiple sclerosis. CDR3s include the opening cysteine and the closing phenylalanine or tryptophan. The D gene is left open where the match is weak. Clone size appears in some rows only: once, few, many, or a class for an expanded clone.

>TRBV5-1|.|TRBJ2-2|.
CASSLAAEYTGELFF
TGCGCCAGCAGCTTGGCTGCGGAGTACACCGGGGAGCTGTTTTTT
>TRBV20-1|.|TRBJ2-5|.
CSSNRKETQYF
TGCAGTTCAAATCGGAAAGAGACCCAGTACTTC
>TRBV5-1|TRBD2|TRBJ2-1|.
CASSLVLAGGLANEQFF
TGCGCCAGCAGCTTGGTTTTAGCGGGAGGTCTGGCCAATGAGCAGTTCTTC
>TRBV4-3|.|TRBJ2-5|.
CASSQYPGPQGNEQYF
TGCGCCAGCAGCCAGTACCCGGGCCCCCAGGGGAATGAGCAGTACTTC
>TRBV6-1|.|TRBJ1-1|.
CASSGQAVAFF
TGTGCCAGCAGTGGGCAGGCCGTGGCTTTCTTT
>TRBV15|.|TRBJ2-3|few
CATSRDHIPGTQYF
TGTGCCACCAGCAGAGATCACATCCCGGGTACGCAGTATTTT
>TRBV14|.|TRBJ2-1|.
CASSQDVIGDKQFF
TGTGCCAGCAGCCAAGATGTTATCGGGGATAAGCAGTTCTTC
>TRBV6-2/TRBV6-3|.|TRBJ1-6|.
CASSTEVSPLHF
TGTGCCAGCAGCACGGAGGTTTCACCCCTCCACTTT
>TRBV19|.|TRBJ2-7|.
CASSIEWGDSYEQYF
TGTGCCAGTAGTATAGAATGGGGGGACTCCTACGAGCAGTACTTC
>TRBV6-6|.|TRBJ1-2|.
CASRPQLYGYTF
TGTGCCAGCAGGCCACAATTGTATGGCTACACCTTC
>TRBV2|TRBD1|TRBJ1-2|once
CDSSSSGTGFGYTF
TGTGACAGCAGTTCCTCCGGGACAGGGTTTGGCTACACCTTC
>TRBV25-1|TRBD2|TRBJ2-5|.
CASSYSAGEETQYF
TGTGCCAGCAGTTATTCAGCGGGAGAAGAGACCCAGTACTTC
>TRBV28|.|TRBJ2-7|few
CASTDKSREQYF
TGTGCCAGCACGGACAAATCCCGCGAGCAGTACTTC
>TRBV7-2|TRBD2|TRBJ2-7|.
CASSLEIAGGYEQYF
TGTGCCAGCAGCTTAGAGATAGCGGGAGGCTACGAGCAGTACTTC
>TRBV6-4|.|TRBJ2-3|.
CASSVGWAASTDTQYF
TGTGCCAGCAGTGTTGGGTGGGCGGCTAGCACAGATACGCAGTATTTT
>TRBV7-2|.|TRBJ2-7|.
CASSLGLASTYEQYF
TGTGCCAGCAGCTTAGGGCTAGCGTCAACCTACGAGCAGTACTTC
>TRBV29-1|.|TRBJ2-7|many
CSVGDGYEQYF
TGCAGCGTTGGAGATGGGTACGAGCAGTACTTC
>TRBV20-1|.|TRBJ2-3|.
CSLPSGTLTDAQYF
TGCAGCCTTCCGTCAGGGACCCTCACAGATGCGCAGTATTTT
>TRBV5-1|TRBD2|TRBJ2-1|.
CASSLQGLAGDGEQFF
TGCGCCAGCAGCTTGCAGGGACTAGCGGGAGACGGTGAGCAGTTCTTC
>TRBV3-1|.|TRBJ1-6|few
CASSQGGQLNSPLHF
TGTGCCAGCAGCCAAGGGGGTCAACTCAATTCACCCCTCCACTTT
>TRBV7-9|TRBD1|TRBJ1-5|.
CASSLAGQGEFGAQPQHF
TGTGCCAGCAGCTTAGCGGGACAGGGGGAATTTGGGGCTCAGCCCCAGCATTTT
>TRBV29-1|.|TRBJ2-5|.
CSVVGLQEQYF
TGCAGCGTTGTTGGTTTACAGGAGCAGTACTTC
>TRBV29-1|TRBD1|TRBJ2-3|few
CSGRGLDTQYF
TGCAGCGGCAGGGGGTTGGATACGCAGTATTTT
>TRBV10-3|.|TRBJ1-2|few
CAISETAYYGYTF
TGTGCCATCAGTGAGACAGCGTACTATGGCTACACCTTC
>TRBV11-2|TRBD1|TRBJ2-1|.
CASSAGDRNNAEQFF
TGTGCCAGCAGCGCCGGGGACAGAAACAATGCGGAGCAGTTCTTC
>TRBV29-1|.|TRBJ1-2|few
CSAASLQTVDTF
TGCAGCGCTGCTTCCCTACAAACAGTGGACACCTTC
>TRBV6-5|TRBD2|TRBJ2-1|.
CASSYSSAGGLSSYNEQFF
TGTGCCAGCAGTTACTCGTCTGCGGGAGGACTCAGCTCCTACAATGAGCAGTTCTTC
>TRBV7-6|TRBD2|TRBJ2-7|.
CASTSSGGSYEQYF
TGTGCCAGCACCTCTAGCGGGGGGTCCTACGAGCAGTACTTC
>TRBV20-1|.|TRBJ2-4|many
CSAPATLAKNIQYF
TGCAGTGCTCCGGCTACTTTAGCCAAAAACATTCAGTACTTC
>TRBV2|.|TRBJ2-7|.
CASTPYVRQQYF
TGTGCCAGCACCCCATACGTACGGCAGCAGTACTTC
>TRBV7-9|TRBD1|TRBJ2-4|few
CASSSRQGQYF
TGTGCCAGCAGCTCGCGACAGGGGCAGTACTTC
>TRBV11-1|TRBD2|TRBJ2-1|.
CASSTPGTSGGNEQFF
TGTGCCAGCAGCACCCCGGGGACTAGCGGGGGCAATGAGCAGTTCTTC
>TRBV3-1|.|TRBJ2-1|.
CASSQERLEDEQFF
TGTGCCAGCAGCCAAGAACGCCTAGAAGATGAGCAGTTCTTC
>TRBV9|.|TRBJ2-1|.
CASSVATGSSQFF
TGTGCCAGCAGCGTAGCTACGGGGTCGTCCCAGTTCTTC
>TRBV29-1|.|TRBJ2-7|.
CSVVEGRSEQYF
TGCAGCGTTGTGGAGGGGCGCAGCGAGCAGTACTTC
>TRBV12-3/TRBV12-4|TRBD1|TRBJ2-1|.
CASEGQVNEQFF
TGTGCCAGCGAGGGACAGGTCAATGAGCAGTTCTTC
>TRBV6-2/TRBV6-3|.|TRBJ2-7|few
CASRYVSFSSYEQYF
TGTGCCAGCAGATACGTCTCTTTTAGCTCCTACGAGCAGTACTTC
>TRBV13|.|TRBJ1-2|.
CASSHQSAWGFYGYTF
TGTGCCAGCAGCCACCAGTCGGCGTGGGGCTTCTATGGCTACACCTTC
>TRBV20-1|.|TRBJ2-7|many
CSAAKQLYEQYF
TGCAGTGCTGCGAAGCAGCTCTACGAGCAGTACTTC
>TRBV20-1|.|TRBJ2-1|.
CSFKEGYNEQFF
TGCAGCTTTAAGGAGGGCTACAATGAGCAGTTCTTC
>TRBV29-1|TRBD2|TRBJ2-5|.
CSVEPKAGVVETQYF
TGCAGCGTTGAACCTAAAGCGGGAGTTGTGGAGACCCAGTACTTC
>TRBV5-6|TRBD2|TRBJ2-1|.
CASSLSAGVTNEQFF
TGTGCCAGCAGCTTGTCTGCGGGAGTTACCAATGAGCAGTTCTTC
>TRBV12-3/TRBV12-4|TRBD1|TRBJ2-2|.
CASNLGQTNTGELFF
TGTGCCAGCAACCTGGGACAGACGAACACCGGGGAGCTGTTTTTT
>TRBV6-5|.|TRBJ1-2|few
CASSPAGFLNYGYTF
TGTGCCAGCAGCCCGGCGGGATTTCTAAACTATGGCTACACCTTC
>TRBV15|.|TRBJ1-1|.
CATSGDQGYGTEAFF
TGTGCCACCAGCGGAGATCAGGGTTATGGCACTGAAGCTTTCTTT
>TRBV10-3|TRBD2|TRBJ2-5|.
CAISGSGLAAQETQYF
TGTGCCATCAGTGGGTCGGGTCTAGCGGCACAAGAGACCCAGTACTTC
>TRBV7-2|.|TRBJ2-1|.
CASSPPGLGYEQFF
TGTGCCAGCAGCCCGCCCGGGCTAGGGTATGAGCAGTTCTTC
>TRBV15|.|TRBJ1-2|few
CATSRGWTNYTF
TGTGCCACCAGCAGAGGATGGACTAACTACACCTTC
>TRBV6-5|TRBD1|TRBJ2-7|few
CASSAPPGQGFHEQYF
TGTGCCAGCAGTGCCCCCCCGGGACAGGGGTTCCACGAGCAGTACTTC
>TRBV5-1|.|TRBJ1-1|.
CASSARRRGPDTEAFF
TGCGCCAGCAGCGCTAGGCGGCGGGGGCCGGACACTGAAGCTTTCTTT
>TRBV29-1|.|TRBJ2-7|.
CSVVWQGGYEQYF
TGCAGCGTTGTTTGGCAGGGGGGATACGAGCAGTACTTC
>TRBV7-8|.|TRBJ1-5|many
CASSLGRGSNQPQHF
TGTGCCAGCAGCTTAGGAAGGGGGAGCAATCAGCCCCAGCATTTT
>TRBV5-1|TRBD1|TRBJ2-1|many
CASSAITGTGSYNEQFF
TGCGCCAGCAGCGCGATTACCGGGACAGGTTCCTACAATGAGCAGTTCTTC
>TRBV20-1|TRBD2|TRBJ2-7|.
CSARDPGGARSYEQYF
TGCAGTGCTAGAGATCCGGGGGGGGCACGGTCCTACGAGCAGTACTTC
>TRBV20-1|TRBD1|TRBJ2-3|.
CSARDHFVQDRLNTQYF
TGCAGTGCTAGAGATCATTTCGTCCAGGACAGGCTGAATACGCAGTATTTT
>TRBV7-2|.|TRBJ2-7|.
CASSLSWASVSLYEQYF
TGTGCCAGCAGCTTATCCTGGGCTAGCGTATCGTTGTACGAGCAGTACTTC
>TRBV12-5|TRBD2|TRBJ2-3|.
CASGLYPGTSGRAAWTQYF
TGTGCTAGTGGTTTGTACCCCGGGACTAGCGGGAGGGCCGCTTGGACGCAGTATTTT